Listed below are T cell receptor beta chains from one sample, sequenced in a study of blood T cell repertoires in COVID-19. Assay used: immunoSEQ multiplex PCR; TCRdb lists only in-frame clones, some missing. The sample yields about 71,000 clones, 80% to 95% seen once. The sequencing sample was made of peripheral blood. The receptors originated from a woman aged 80 or older with acute or convalescent COVID-19. Each CDR3 is given with its conserved first and last residue. The D gene is left open where the match is weak.

TRBD1	TRBV7-9	TRBJ1-6	CASSLLQGGSPLHF
NA	TRBV27	TRBJ1-1	CASRRGARRNTEAFF
NA	TRBV6-2/TRBV6-3	TRBJ1-3	CASSYSGGALGNTIYF
TRBD2	TRBV6-5	TRBJ2-3	CASRPSRGVPDTQYF
TRBD1	TRBV7-9	TRBJ1-1	CASSRTGTLSTEAFF
TRBD1	TRBV5-1	TRBJ1-6	CASSLEQQGGVGSPLHF
TRBD2	TRBV3-1/TRBV3-2	TRBJ2-5	CASCEAGGVQETQYF
TRBD2	TRBV4-2	TRBJ2-5	CASSKSGGKEETQYF
TRBD1	TRBV7-2	TRBJ1-1	CASSKRLGQVGEAFF
NA	TRBV7-2	TRBJ2-7	CASSPARGWEQYF
NA	TRBV5-6	TRBJ1-6	CASSLAQVRGAWNSPLHF
TRBD1	TRBV25-1	TRBJ1-2	CASSGGGTGRPTNYGYTF
NA	TRBV6-5	TRBJ1-5	CASILDRNQPQHF
NA	TRBV9	TRBJ1-1	CASSASMNTEAFF
TRBD1	TRBV19	TRBJ2-2	CASSKQTGANTGELFF
NA	TRBV20-1	TRBJ2-1	CSASAQKTRQGQFF
TRBD2	TRBV20-1	TRBJ2-3	CSASNSPSGSTDTQYF
NA	TRBV11-2	TRBJ1-1	CASSLRAASTEAFF
TRBD1	TRBV5-4	TRBJ2-2	CASSLGGQVDTGELFF
NA	TRBV6-6	TRBJ2-7	CASSPLEGQSIEQYF
NA	TRBV29-1	TRBJ1-2	CSVESSGIYGYTF
NA	TRBV7-6	TRBJ1-2	CASSPGPSTANYGYTF
NA	TRBV12-3/TRBV12-4	TRBJ1-2	CASSSFNRDGYTF
TRBD1	TRBV9	TRBJ2-2	CASSPGQGRNTGELFF
TRBD1	TRBV6-2/TRBV6-3	TRBJ1-5	CASSGQGIAQPQHF
NA	TRBV6-5	TRBJ1-1	CASRAFRNTEAFF
NA	TRBV28	TRBJ1-6	CASSLSDRIYNSPLHF
TRBD2	TRBV6-6	TRBJ2-5	CASSYSSGRAETQYF
NA	TRBV2	TRBJ1-2	CASSDRVGANYGYTF
NA	TRBV4-2	TRBJ2-7	CASSQVSGDDEQYF
NA	TRBV7-9	TRBJ1-6	CASSPGGYNSPLHF
TRBD1	TRBV9	TRBJ2-3	CASSVAWQGADTQYF
NA	TRBV7-5	TRBJ2-7	CVRSLAKRDRGLNEQYF
TRBD2	TRBV3-1/TRBV3-2	TRBJ2-1	CASSLASGGANEQFF
TRBD1	TRBV28	TRBJ1-2	CASSSTLPWGQRYGYTF
TRBD1	TRBV9	TRBJ1-4	CASSVGTVNEKLFF
TRBD2	TRBV27	TRBJ2-1	CASSLAGGRREQFF
TRBD2	TRBV7-2	TRBJ2-2	CASSPRLAGGDTGELFF
NA	TRBV19	TRBJ2-6	CASGDGSGANVLTF
TRBD1	TRBV10-3	TRBJ2-2	CAALRTGTGVPGELFF
NA	TRBV12-3/TRBV12-4	TRBJ2-7	CASRLTASREQYF
NA	TRBV4-1	TRBJ1-2	CASSNRAAGILNGYTF
TRBD1	TRBV19	TRBJ1-4	CASSRAGGGEKLFF
NA	TRBV27	TRBJ1-6	CASSLFGHPLENSPLHF
TRBD1	TRBV2	TRBJ1-2	CASSRRQGTNYGYTF
TRBD1	TRBV20-1	TRBJ2-3	CSASLTGVSTDTQYF
NA	TRBV5-4	TRBJ2-7	CASSLEVAVPSYEQYF
TRBD2	TRBV28	TRBJ2-1	CASSLLSGRANEQFF
NA	TRBV2	TRBJ2-2	CASSEAGTHTGELFF
NA	TRBV9	TRBJ2-3	CASSVEGGARGDTQYF
TRBD2	TRBV5-1	TRBJ2-3	CASYPGLVGDTQYF
NA	TRBV28	TRBJ1-5	CASRVGDQPQHF
NA	TRBV5-1	TRBJ2-7	CASSLFGYEQYF
NA	TRBV5-8	TRBJ2-6	CASSAGTLAGANVLTF
NA	TRBV5-1	TRBJ1-5	CASSLWSGDQPQHF
NA	TRBV9	TRBJ1-6	CASSVGVRGYGSPLHF
NA	TRBV5-1	TRBJ2-1	CASSLGGYNEQFF
TRBD1	TRBV7-2	TRBJ2-7	CASTPDRSYEQYF
NA	TRBV5-4	TRBJ1-5	CASSRSGQANQPQHF
TRBD1	TRBV27	TRBJ1-5	CASSLATGYQPQHF